Presented here are 13 T cell receptor beta chains from one specimen sequenced in a study of T cell repertoires in cytomegalovirus infection. TCRdb reanalysed the reads using MiXCR and keeps one entry per CDR3 protein. The profile shows about 530,000 distinct CDR3 sequences, 26% of them singletons. Sample: PBMCs. These receptor sequences come from a human donor in good health (CMV status not recorded). Some clones in this sample may be carry-over from other donors' samples.

This clonotype was observed a few times. The chain employs TRBV20-1 and TRBJ1-5, with D hard to call. CDR3 length: 13 residues. The V end lost 6 bases, the J end lost 3 bases, and 12 bases lay between the germline ends. The V gene's germline CDR1 is DFQATT and CDR2 SNEGSKA (reference sequence). The CDR3 DNA sequence: TGCAGTGCCCAAATCTCTGACAATCAGCCCCAGCATTTT. This sequence encodes CSAQISDNQPQHF.

This clonotype was counted between two and nine times. The chain uses TRBV7-6 and TRBJ2-5; 9 bases line up with TRBD2. V trimming: 1 base; J trimming: 2 bases; junction bases outside the gene matches: 5. Germline CDR1 SGHVS, CDR2 FNYEAQ. This CDR3 spans 16 amino acids. CDR3 DNA: TGTGCCAGCAGCTTAGGACTAGCGGACAGACAAGAGACCCAGTACTTC. This sequence encodes CASSLGLADRQETQYF.

The gene calls are TRBV5-1 and TRBJ1-2, with 10 bases fitting TRBD1. Per the germline V gene, CDR1 is SGHRS and CDR2 is YFSETQ. Trimming removed 2 bases from V and 6 bases from J; junction bases left unmatched: 4. This CDR3 contains 14 residues. The CDR3 spells CASSLTGTGDGYTF. The DNA for the CDR3 is TGCGCCAGCAGCTTAACCGGGACAGGGGATGGCTACACCTTC.

This CDR3 is CASSQGAGGGTDTQYF. As DNA, the CDR3 is TGCGCCAGCAGCCAAGGAGCGGGAGGGGGCACAGATACGCAGTATTTT. This chain uses TRBV4-3 with TRBJ2-3; 10 positions agree with TRBD2. From germline, CDR1 is LGHNA and CDR2 YSLEER. V dropped 1 base and J dropped 1; count of bases not matched to a gene: 2. The CDR3 spans 16 residues.

The rearrangement uses TRBV5-1 and TRBJ2-1; 8 nucleotides line up with TRBD1. Trimming at V came to 4 bases and at J to 12 bases, leaving 12 bases not matched to a gene. CDR3 length: 14 amino acids. Germline loops: CDR1 SGHRS, CDR2 YFSETQ. CDR3 amino acids: CASSQDRVGLGQFF. DNA for the CDR3: TGCGCCAGCAGCCAGGACAGGGTAGGCTTGGGGCAGTTCTTC.

At least ten counts were recorded for this clonotype. Written as DNA, the CDR3 is TGTGCCAGCGTCCCCACGGGGAACACTGAAGCTTTCTTT. Translation gives CASVPTGNTEAFF. This chain joins TRBV7-2 and TRBJ1-1; D remains unclear. This CDR3 comprises 13 residues. The V end was cut by 8 bases, the J end by 1 base, with 11 bases between. Per germline, CDR1 SGHTA and CDR2 FQGNSA.

V gene TRBV25-1 combines with J gene TRBJ2-3; the match to TRBD2 covers 8 bases. The V gene end was trimmed by 5 bases and the J gene end by 0 bases; junction bases not matched to a gene: 4. The CDR3 is made up of 15 amino acids. Per germline, CDR1 MGHDK and CDR2 SYGVNS. CDR3 amino acids: CASSHSGGSTDTQYF. Written as DNA, the CDR3 is TGTGCCAGCAGTCACTCGGGGGGGAGCACAGATACGCAGTATTTT.

V gene TRBV20-1 combines with J gene TRBJ1-1; no firm D call. This CDR3 spans 13 amino acids. Trimming took 6 bases from V and 4 from J, leaving 15 bases between them. Germline CDR1 reads DFQATT; CDR2 reads SNEGSKA (reference sequence). The DNA of the CDR3 is TGCAGTGCATTCAAGGGCTTGTTCACTGAAGCTTTCTTT. Amino acids: CSAFKGLFTEAFF.

This clonotype was counted a few times. This sequence joins TRBV5-4 and TRBJ2-7; D gene ambiguous. CDR1 and CDR2 (germline): SGHNT, YYREEE (reference sequence). CDR3 size: 12 residues. The V gene lost 3 bases and the J gene lost 6 bases, with 10 bases spanning the gap. This CDR3 reads CASSSTFSEQYF. CDR3 sequence (DNA): TGTGCCAGCAGCTCCACCTTCTCCGAGCAGTACTTC. The full variable domain, completed using reference TRBV5-4 and TRBJ2-7, is ETGVTQSPTHLIKTRGQQVTLRCSSQSGHNTVSWYQQALGQGPQFIFQYYREEENGRGNFPPRFSGLQFPNYSSELNVNALELDDSALYLCASSSTFSEQYFGPGTRLTVT.

The chain is built from TRBV19 and TRBJ1-1; D is uncertain. Germline values: CDR1 LNHDA, CDR2 SQIVND (reference sequence). V lost 2 bases and J 0 bases, leaving 10 bases between the germline ends. The CDR3 is made up of 15 amino acids. The CDR3 is CASSIILQMNTEAFF. The CDR3 DNA reads TGTGCCAGTAGTATAATATTACAGATGAACACTGAAGCTTTCTTT.

There are a few counts of this clonotype. Written as DNA, the CDR3 is TGTGCCAGCAGACCCGAACTAGTTGGAGATACGCAGTATTTT. This encodes CASRPELVGDTQYF. V is TRBV6-5 and J is TRBJ2-3; possible D gene TRBD2, 5 bases. The V end lost 6 bases, the J end lost 5 bases, and 15 bases lay between the germline ends. Germline lookup yields CDR1 MNHEY and CDR2 SVGAGI. The CDR3 runs to 14 residues.

Only a few counts were recorded for this clonotype. V is TRBV19 and J is TRBJ2-5, with D hard to call. Trimming pared 4 bases from V and 3 bases from J, leaving 6 bases between. CDR3 length equals 12 residues. The germline gives CDR1 LNHDA, CDR2 SQIVND (reference sequence). The CDR3: CASSKPKETQYF. CDR3 bases: TGTGCCAGTAGTAAACCTAAAGAGACCCAGTACTTC. Drawing the rest from reference TRBV19 and TRBJ2-5, the complete variable domain is DGGITQSPKYLFRKEGQNVTLSCEQNLNHDAMYWYRQDPGQGLRLIYYSQIVNDFQKGDIAEGYSVSREKKESFPLTVTSAQKNPTAFYLCASSKPKETQYFGPGTRLLVL.

This clonotype occurred once. The chain is built from TRBV7-2 and TRBJ2-3, with D possibly being TRBD2 (5 bases). This CDR3 has 15 amino acids. Trimming took 6 bases from V and 8 from J, leaving 21 bases between them. Germline loops: CDR1 SGHTA, CDR2 FQGNSA. CDR3 bases: TGTGCCAGCAGTCCCCAGCGCGGGCGGGTCGGTACGCAGTATTTT. This encodes CASSPQRGRVGTQYF.